The entry below gives a single T cell receptor beta chain sequence along with its context. It lacks a known antigen. Qualities for individual bases were not recorded, and no much larger clone is one base off. This entry is derived from a study of T-cell memory formation after mild COVID-19 (dated by TCRdb to the early 2020s). For context, the study as a whole: Most TCR sequence clusters were specific to one of the two donors. The cohort comprised two young, previously healthy adult volunteers, one female and one male. In a couple of donors, T-cell clones that expanded and contracted after mild COVID-19 were followed by sequencing TCRalpha and TCRbeta repertoires longitudinally. Findings and caveats that apply to the study as a whole: SARS-CoV-2 specificity was not confirmed for the second-wave clones peaking on day 37. The study included only two mild cases, and larger cohorts that include severe cases with pre-infection samples were judged to be necessary. Contracting CD4+ clones turned up mainly in the CM and EM memory subsets, whereas EMRA was where CD8+ clones were enriched. From day 15 to 85, contracting clones showed balanced CD4/CD8 phenotypes, whereas a second wave of clones that expanded from day 15 to 37 leaned towards CD4+. Some responding clones were found in pre-infection memory, which suggests that pre-existing cross-reactive memory T cells took part in the SARS-CoV-2 response.

Ficoll-Paque density gradient centrifugation was the method used to isolate PBMCs. The instrument given in TCRdb is Illumina NovaSeq 6000. Using 5'RACE with constant-segment primers, TCRalpha and TCRbeta cDNA libraries were constructed, with sample barcodes and unique molecular identifiers added in the process. RNA was extracted from every sample with Trizol reagent. The libraries were amplified in two PCR steps, and the second step added a second sample barcode and Illumina TruSeq adapters. Sequencing of the libraries was done on an Illumina NovaSeq, producing 2 x 150 bp paired-end reads. The study's processing was this. With migec v1.2.7, reads were demultiplexed and then collapsed into UMI-guided consensus sequences. Using mixcr v2.1.11, the UMI consensuses were aligned to TRA and TRB V and J templates and assembled into clonotypes. Expanded or contracted clonotypes were those called significant by both edgeR and NoisET, with noise models trained on biological replicates. edgeR calls used a false discovery rate-adjusted p below 0.01 and a log2 fold-change threshold of 1. As an exploratory analysis of dynamics, max-normalized trajectories of the 1000 most abundant clonotypes were examined by PCA with hierarchical clustering. Each responding clone was given a CD4 or CD8 phenotype based on the CD4+ and CD8+ repertoires, which had been sequenced separately. Starting from the raw public reads, TCRdb applied fastp trimming at Q25, assembled clones with MiXCR and retained in-frame beta chains. Entries that share a CDR3 protein sequence are merged under the most common genes and DNA. The V and J calls and clone size come from TCRdb's table, not from the authors' own analysis. The sample includes 300,000 to 400,000 distinct CDR3 sequences, with 28% observed a single time. The top ten clonotypes cover around an eighth of the sample.

The sequence came from an adult woman who had mild COVID-19 (a few samples of this study predate the infection). The sample titles of this study are shuffled in the database, so cell type and time point are left out; the donor was told from shared clones. Source material: PBMCs or a T cell subset sorted from them (not recorded which).

The DNA reads TGCGCCAGCAGGCGGATCGGGGGCACCGGGGAGCTGTTTTTT. Its amino acids are CASRRIGGTGELFF. In this chain, TRBV4-1 is recombined with TRBJ2-2, and perhaps TRBD2 as D gene, on 6 matching bases. V is reduced by 6 bases and J by 4 bases, leaving a spacing of 12 bases between them. CDR1 and CDR2 were assigned from the germline V gene as MGHRA and YSYEKL. From its cysteine to its phenylalanine, the CDR3 spans 14 amino acids. Of all the DNA, just the CDR3 is kept, 42 bases in frame from base 1.